The entry below describes one T cell receptor beta chain. This entry comes from a study of shared clonotypes between healthy human individuals. Every subset's genomic DNA went evenly onto several immunoSEQ plates. Profiled with immunoSEQ multiplex PCR; TCRdb holds only in-frame clones, not every one. The data hold about a million clones, with 70% to 80% observed a single time. Germline V CDR1 and CDR2: WNHNN, SYGVQD (reference sequence). With 2 bases removed from V and 0 bases from J, the gap between germline ends came to 13 bases. This CDR3 region has 16 residues. This sequence was found in a man aged 18 to 29 in good health. The sample taken for sequencing was memory CD4+ T cells sorted from blood. Stated subset: CD45RA-negative fraction. The chain joins TRBV10-1 to TRBJ1-2; D may be TRBD1 (6 bases). The CDR3, as DNA: TGCGCCAGCAGTGAGAAACAGGGCACCGCTAACTATGGCTACACCTTC. Amino acids: CASSEKQGTANYGYTF.